Below are 22 T cell receptor beta chains sequenced from a single sample in a study of T cell repertoires in cytomegalovirus infection. TCRdb processed the reads anew with MiXCR; each CDR3 protein has one entry. This sample carries about 190,000 distinct CDR3 sequences, approximately 28% of them seen once, and the ten largest clones take approximately 31%. The specimen was PBMCs. The receptors stem from a human donor in good health (CMV status not recorded). Some clones in this sample may be carry-over from other donors' samples.

The CDR3 spells CASSSWTGGRTEAFF. The CDR3 DNA sequence: TGCGCCAGCAGCTCTTGGACAGGGGGAAGGACTGAAGCTTTCTTT. The chain couples TRBV5-1 to TRBJ1-1; 10 nucleotides align to TRBD1. The germline gives CDR1 SGHRS, CDR2 YFSETQ. After removal of 3 bases from V and 5 bases from J, the junction contained 7 bases not matched to a gene. The length of the CDR3 is 15 residues.

The V call is TRBV11-2, the J call TRBJ1-2; D unresolved. The CDR3 covers 14 residues. Germline assignment: CDR1 SGHAT and CDR2 FQNNGV. V lost 1 base to trimming and J lost 8 bases, with 14 bases between them. CDR3 DNA sequence: TGTGCCAGCAGCTTAGTCGGAGCAGCGAAAGGCTACACCTTC. Protein product: CASSLVGAAKGYTF.

This clonotype was seen many times. The gene calls are TRBV12-3 or TRBV12-4 and TRBJ2-2; possibly TRBD1 for D (6 bases). The CDR3 runs 15 residues. V gave up 6 bases and J gave up 2 bases, with 13 bases separating them. The CDR3 DNA sequence: TGTGCCAGCAGCCTGAGGGGGTTTAACACCGGGGAGCTGTTTTTT. Protein product: CASSLRGFNTGELFF.

This clonotype has a handful of counts. The genes are TRBV29-1 and TRBJ2-2, with D tentatively TRBD1 or TRBD2 (5 bases each). This CDR3 spans 13 amino acids. Germline values: CDR1 SQVTM, CDR2 ANQGSEA. V gave up 5 bases and J gave up 4 bases, with 11 bases separating them. CDR3 region: CSVWDGITGELFF. The CDR3 bases are TGCAGCGTTTGGGACGGGATCACCGGGGAGCTGTTTTTT.

This clonotype was observed a few times. This chain connects TRBV6-1 to TRBJ1-1; weak D call: TRBD1 (5 bases). CDR1 and CDR2 (germline): MNHNS, SASEGT. The CDR3 covers 13 residues. V shed 5 bases and J shed 0 bases, with 7 bases lying between them. CDR3 amino acids: CASSYRLNTEAFF. For the CDR3, the DNA is TGTGCCAGCAGTTACAGGTTGAACACTGAAGCTTTCTTT.

This clonotype was counted many times. The chain is built from TRBV7-2 and TRBJ1-5; D is unclear. The V and J ends lost 8 bases and 3 bases respectively, with 17 bases between them. This CDR3 has 15 amino acids. The germline CDR1 and CDR2 sequences are SGHTA and FQGNSA. CDR3 sequence reads: CASGEVAVSNQPQHF. DNA of the CDR3: TGTGCCAGCGGTGAGGTCGCCGTGTCCAATCAGCCCCAGCATTTT.

The CDR3 DNA sequence: TGTGCCAGCAGCTTAGGCTCAGGGGGAAGGAGGGCTGAGCAGTTCTTC. It codes for CASSLGSGGRRAEQFF. This sequence joins TRBV7-9 and TRBJ2-1; the D gene is possibly TRBD1 (7 bases). Looked up from germline, CDR1 is SEHNR and CDR2 is FQNEAQ (reference sequence). The CDR3 is made up of 16 amino acids. Trimming cost V 1 base and J 9 bases, with 19 bases left between them.

This chain joins TRBV2 and TRBJ2-2; D perhaps matches TRBD1 (6 bases). The CDR3 is 15 residues long. Germline loops: CDR1 SNHLY, CDR2 FYNNEI. Trimming took 4 bases from V and 2 from J, leaving 11 bases between them. The CDR3 DNA is TGTGCCAGCAGTGCCGACAGGATTAACACCGGGGAGCTGTTTTTT. The encoded protein is CASSADRINTGELFF. Full variable domain (missing parts from reference TRBV2 and TRBJ2-2): EPEVTQTPSHQVTQMGQEVILRCVPISNHLYFYWYRQILGQKVEFLVSFYNNEISEKSEIFDDQFSVERPDGSNFTLKIRSTKLEDSAMYFCASSADRINTGELFFGEGSRLTVL.

This clonotype was recorded many times. This rearrangement joins TRBV7-9 to TRBJ2-2, with D perhaps given as TRBD1 or TRBD2 (5 bases each). In germline, CDR1 is SEHNR, CDR2 FQNEAQ (reference sequence). The CDR3 is 15 amino acids. Trimming pared 5 bases from V and 2 bases from J, leaving 12 bases between. In DNA, the CDR3 is TGTGCCAGCAGCCCTGGGACCTTTAACACCGGGGAGCTGTTTTTT. It is translated as CASSPGTFNTGELFF.

Only a few counts were recorded for this clonotype. The chain has TRBV7-2 and TRBJ2-7; tentative D call: TRBD2 (7 bases). V gave up 0 bases and J gave up 5 bases, with 11 bases separating them. The CDR3 is 14 amino acids. Germline assignment: CDR1 SGHTA and CDR2 FQGNSA. The CDR3: CASSLAGGADEQYF. In nucleotides, the CDR3 is TGTGCCAGCAGCTTAGCGGGGGGGGCGGACGAGCAGTACTTC.

CDR3 protein: CASSVIGAWNTEAFF. CDR3 nucleotides: TGTGCCAGCAGTGTCATTGGGGCCTGGAACACTGAAGCTTTCTTT. This chain connects TRBV6-2 or TRBV6-3 to TRBJ1-1; perhaps TRBD1 as D (5 bases). The CDR3 extends over 15 amino acids. CDR1 and CDR2 from the germline V gene are MNHEY and SVGEGT. V lost 5 bases, J lost 1 base, and 14 bases lay in between.

The genes are TRBV12-3 or TRBV12-4 and TRBJ1-1, with D uncertain. The CDR3 totals 11 residues. Trimming took 3 bases from V and 4 from J, leaving 3 bases between them. The CDR3 sequence is CASSLCTEAFF. As DNA, the CDR3 is TGTGCCAGCAGTTTGTGCACTGAAGCTTTCTTT.

The chain has TRBV10-3 and TRBJ2-2, with 7 positions matching TRBD1. Trimming removed 2 bases from V and 0 bases from J; junction bases left unmatched: 15. Germline values: CDR1 ENHRY, CDR2 SYGVKD. The CDR3 runs to 20 residues. For the CDR3, the DNA is TGTGCCATCAGTGAGGTGGGGACAGCTGTACTCACTACGAACACCGGGGAGCTGTTTTTT. Its protein product is CAISEVGTAVLTTNTGELFF.

This chain joins TRBV15 and TRBJ1-5, with D maybe TRBD1 (5 bases). V was pared by 6 bases and J by 2 bases, with 8 bases between. The CDR3 length is 13 residues. Germline V gene data show CDR1 as LNHNV and CDR2 as YYDKDF (reference sequence). CDR3 coding DNA: TGTGCCACCAGAGAAGGGGGCAATCAGCCCCAGCATTTT. Amino acid sequence: CATREGGNQPQHF.

The rearrangement joins TRBV5-1 to TRBJ2-7, with D possibly being TRBD1 or TRBD2 (5 bases each). The V end lost 3 bases, the J end lost 2 bases, and 18 bases lay between the germline ends. Germline CDR1 and CDR2: SGHRS and YFSETQ. CDR3 length equals 16 residues. CDR3 sequence: CASSYSGRQSTYEQYF. CDR3 bases: TGCGCCAGCAGCTACTCGGGGAGACAGTCCACCTACGAGCAGTACTTC.

The genes are TRBV4-3 and TRBJ2-2; D is uncertain. The germline V gene encodes CDR1 LGHNA and CDR2 YSLEER. This CDR3 has 15 amino acids. Trimming cost V 0 bases and J 6 bases, with 11 bases left between them. CDR3 in amino acids: CASSQDRRSAGELFF. The CDR3 DNA sequence: TGCGCCAGCAGCCAAGATCGTCGTTCGGCCGGGGAGCTGTTTTTT.

The genes are TRBV5-1 and TRBJ1-4; no definite D call. The CDR3 is 15 residues long. V lost 0 bases and J lost 2, with 8 bases in between. The germline gives CDR1 SGHRS, CDR2 YFSETQ. CDR3 nucleotide sequence: TGCGCCAGCAGCTTGGCCGCGACGACTAATGAAAAACTGTTTTTT. It specifies CASSLAATTNEKLFF. Looking up the rest from reference TRBV5-1 and TRBJ1-4 gives the full variable domain: KAGVTQTPRYLIKTRGQQVTLSCSPISGHRSVSWYQQTPGQGLQFLFEYFSETQRNKGNFPGRFSGRQFSNSRSEMNVSTLELGDSALYLCASSLAATTNEKLFFGSGTQLSVL.

The V call is TRBV2, the J call TRBJ2-5, with no clear D. The CDR3 spans 12 residues. V shed 9 bases and J shed 4 bases, with 12 bases lying between them. Germline CDR1 and CDR2: SNHLY and FYNNEI. DNA for the CDR3: TGTGCCAGTCGACGCCTTTCAGAGACCCAGTACTTC. It yields the protein CASRRLSETQYF.

J is TRBJ2-3 and V is TRBV11-2; D gene uncertain. Per the germline V gene, CDR1 is SGHAT and CDR2 is FQNNGV. This CDR3 has 15 amino acids. Trimming pared 5 bases from V and 2 bases from J, leaving 14 bases between. CDR3 in DNA: TGTGCCAGCAGCAATTCGGGCCTGATCACAGATACGCAGTATTTT. It specifies CASSNSGLITDTQYF.

This clonotype showed up just a few times. V is TRBV6-1 and J is TRBJ2-3; D remains unclear. This CDR3 contains 14 residues. From germline, CDR1 is MNHNS and CDR2 SASEGT. V was clipped by 7 bases and J by 3 bases, with 14 bases between them. This CDR3 is CASTPDVGTDTQYF. The CDR3 nucleotides read TGTGCCAGCACCCCCGATGTAGGGACAGATACGCAGTATTTT.

This clonotype was observed a handful of times. The chain joins TRBV7-2 to TRBJ2-1; possibly TRBD2 for D (5 bases). Trimming pared 1 base from V and 6 bases from J, leaving 13 bases between. Germline assignment: CDR1 SGHTA and CDR2 FQGNSA. This CDR3 has 15 amino acids. As DNA, the CDR3 is TGTGCCAGCAGCTTAGACCTAGCTGGGCGCAATGAGCAGTTCTTC. As protein: CASSLDLAGRNEQFF.

The V and J genes are TRBV6-2 or TRBV6-3 and TRBJ2-2; TRBD1 matches at 9 bases. The CDR3 contains 16 residues. CDR1 and CDR2 (germline): MNHEY, SVGEGT. The V and J ends lost 5 bases and 4 bases, in that order; junction bases with no gene match: 8. CDR3 residues: CASSETGGGGTGELFF. The CDR3 DNA reads TGTGCCAGCAGTGAAACAGGGGGCGGAGGCACCGGGGAGCTGTTTTTT.